These T cell receptor beta chains were read from a single sample in a study of monozygotic twins with inflammatory bowel disease. TCRdb reworked the 5' RACE reads into one entry per CDR3 protein, no DNA. The table lists about 330,000 distinct CDR3 sequences. The material sequenced was blood. All receptors derive from a human donor with ulcerative colitis or Crohn's disease, or a healthy co-twin of an affected twin (not recorded which). The CDR3 runs from the conserved cysteine through the conserved F or W.

V	J	CDR3
TRBV20-1	TRBJ2-1	CSARAQGSYNEQFF
TRBV30	TRBJ1-3	CAWSLWRNTIYF
TRBV6-6	TRBJ1-4	CASKASDEKLFF
TRBV24-1	TRBJ2-7	CATSDRYEQYF
TRBV9	TRBJ2-1	CASSAGDRSYNEQFF
TRBV5-1	TRBJ1-2	CASSLEQGPSYGYTF
TRBV19	TRBJ1-2	CASSIDLGQFYGYTF
TRBV9	TRBJ2-5	CASSGFGVREETQYF
TRBV10-3	TRBJ2-6	CAISESTQPTNVLTF
TRBV27	TRBJ1-6	CASSPREPNSPLHF
TRBV5-6	TRBJ1-2	CASSLSSARIYGYTF
TRBV5-6	TRBJ2-3	CASSLVGVGDTQYF